This T cell receptor beta chain stems from a study of blood T cell repertoires in COVID-19. Only in-frame clones appear in the TCRdb table, and some are missing; sequencing was by immunoSEQ multiplex PCR. The sample yields fewer than 350,000 clones, 88% seen once. The CDR3 contains 17 residues. V lost 4 bases to trimming and J lost 3 bases; unmatched junction nucleotides: 10. The germline gives CDR1 SGDLS, CDR2 YYNGEE. This rearrangement joins TRBV9 to TRBJ2-1, with 10 bases identical to TRBD1. This TCR was recovered from a woman aged 55-69 years in a cohort exposed to, infected with or recovered from COVID-19 (not recorded which). Sequences were obtained from PBMCs or T cells enriched from blood (not recorded which). CDR3 residues: CASSPRDRGDFYNEQFF. The CDR3 nucleotides read TGTGCCAGCAGCCCTCGGGACAGGGGAGACTTCTACAATGAGCAGTTCTTC.